The following is a TCR beta chain sequence with its context. Its antigen is still unknown. Those CD8+ T cells considered naive were CD45RO-CCR7+CD27+CD95-. The entry originates in a study of CXCR3-negative and CXCR3-positive naive CD8 T cells. As for the study in general: The study obtained 140 million or so TRB reads, about 1.5 +/- 0.3 million per library. Findings of the study overall: Hydrophobicity was higher for TRB CDR3s found in CXCR3-positive naive cells than in CXCR3-negative naive cells. Cryopreserved PBMCs had partly decreased CXCR3 expression; fresh PBMCs were used in most assays.

Researchers prepared the TRB cDNA libraries using 5' RACE with UMI labels. TCRdb re-called the 5' RACE reads and gives one entry per CDR3 protein, without DNA. The sample table sets out 100,000 to 150,000 distinct CDR3 sequences. Germline values: CDR1 SEHNR, CDR2 FQNEAQ (reference sequence). The CDR3 has 15 residues. The chain joins TRBV7-9 to TRBJ2-3; TCRdb picks TRBD2, but there is no DNA to check that call. This TCR was recovered from a human donor in good health. Some clones in this sample may be carry-over from other donors' samples. Sequences were obtained from naive CXCR3- CD8+ T cells from blood. As to subset: CD45RO-CCR7+CD27+CD95- naive CD8+ T cells lacking CXCR3 (TNR3-). The CDR3 is CASRWTSGDTDTQYF.